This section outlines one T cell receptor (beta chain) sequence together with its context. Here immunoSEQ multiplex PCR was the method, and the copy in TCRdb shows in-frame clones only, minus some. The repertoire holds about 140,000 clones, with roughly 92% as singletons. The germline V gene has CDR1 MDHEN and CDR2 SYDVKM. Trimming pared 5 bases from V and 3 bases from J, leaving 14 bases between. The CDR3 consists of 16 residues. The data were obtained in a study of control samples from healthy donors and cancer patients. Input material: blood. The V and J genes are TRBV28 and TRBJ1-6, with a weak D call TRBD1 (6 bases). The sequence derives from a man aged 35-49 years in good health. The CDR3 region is CASSVQGDGYNSPLHF. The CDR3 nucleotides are TGTGCCAGCAGTGTACAGGGAGACGGCTATAATTCACCCCTCCACTTT.